This T cell receptor (beta chain) was retrieved from a study of blood T cell repertoires in COVID-19. About the research overall: The samples span acute and convalescent COVID-19 from the United States, Italy and Spain.

The protocol was immunoSEQ multiplex PCR, while the TCRdb copy is restricted to in-frame clones and leaves out a portion. The sample consists of tens of thousands of clones, around four fifths of them appearing once. The CDR3 runs to 12 residues. Looked up from germline, CDR1 is SGDLS and CDR2 is YYNGEE. Trimming pared 7 bases from V and 1 base from J, leaving 8 bases between. The sample taken for sequencing was peripheral blood. This rearrangement joins TRBV9 to TRBJ1-1; weak D call: TRBD1 (5 bases). The source of this sequence is a man in his 70s with acute or convalescent COVID-19. The CDR3 region has the DNA TGTGCCAGCGCACAGGCGAACACTGAAGCTTTCTTT. It encodes CASAQANTEAFF.